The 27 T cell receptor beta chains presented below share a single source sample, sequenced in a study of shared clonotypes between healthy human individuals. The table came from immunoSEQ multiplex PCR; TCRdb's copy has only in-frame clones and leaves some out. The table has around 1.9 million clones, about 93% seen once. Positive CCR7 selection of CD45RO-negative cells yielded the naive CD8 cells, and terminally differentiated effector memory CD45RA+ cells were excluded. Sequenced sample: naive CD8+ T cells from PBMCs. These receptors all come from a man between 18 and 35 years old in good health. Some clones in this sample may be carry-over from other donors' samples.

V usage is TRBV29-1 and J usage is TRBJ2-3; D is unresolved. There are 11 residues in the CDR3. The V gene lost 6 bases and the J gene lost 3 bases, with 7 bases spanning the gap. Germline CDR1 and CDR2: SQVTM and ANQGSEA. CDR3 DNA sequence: TGCAGCGTCCACGAGACAGATACGCAGTATTTT. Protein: CSVHETDTQYF.

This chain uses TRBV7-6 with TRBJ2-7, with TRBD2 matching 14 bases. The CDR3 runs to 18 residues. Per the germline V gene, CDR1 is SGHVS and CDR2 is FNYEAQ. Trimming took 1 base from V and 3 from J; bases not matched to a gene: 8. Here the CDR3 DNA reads TGTGCCAGCAGCTTAGGGAAGCCGGGACTAGCGGGAGACTACGAGCAGTACTTC. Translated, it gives CASSLGKPGLAGDYEQYF.

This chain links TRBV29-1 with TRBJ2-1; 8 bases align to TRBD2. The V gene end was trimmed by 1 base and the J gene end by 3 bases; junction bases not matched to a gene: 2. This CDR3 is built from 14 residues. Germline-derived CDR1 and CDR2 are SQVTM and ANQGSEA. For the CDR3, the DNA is TGCAGCGTTGAAGGTGCGGGAGGCTACAATGAGCAGTTCTTC. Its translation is CSVEGAGGYNEQFF.

CDR3 loop: CSVSSIGEQYF. DNA for the CDR3: TGCAGCGTTAGTTCCATCGGGGAGCAGTACTTC. The J gene is TRBJ2-7, the V gene TRBV29-1; D uncertain. The CDR3 length is 11 residues. Deletions cut 5 bases from V and 7 bases from J, with 12 bases between. Germline V gene lookup returns CDR1 SQVTM and CDR2 ANQGSEA.

As DNA, the CDR3 is TGTGCCAGCAGCCCGGACAGGGGGCGCCCCCATGAGCAGTTCTTC. Residues: CASSPDRGRPHEQFF. V usage is TRBV11-3 and J usage is TRBJ2-1, with 11 bases matching TRBD1. Germline trimming cut 5 bases from V and 8 bases from J; bases unmatched to any gene: 8. The germline V gene encodes CDR1 SGHNT and CDR2 YENEEA. The CDR3 consists of 15 residues.

The CDR3 sequence is CASSPPTVSYEQYF. CDR3 in DNA: TGTGCCAGCAGTCCCCCGACGGTCTCCTACGAGCAGTACTTC. V and J are TRBV6-6 and TRBJ2-7; D unclear. CDR1 MNHNY and CDR2 SVGAGI come from the germline V gene (reference sequence). Trimming took 5 bases from V and 0 from J, leaving 11 bases between them. CDR3 size: 14 residues.

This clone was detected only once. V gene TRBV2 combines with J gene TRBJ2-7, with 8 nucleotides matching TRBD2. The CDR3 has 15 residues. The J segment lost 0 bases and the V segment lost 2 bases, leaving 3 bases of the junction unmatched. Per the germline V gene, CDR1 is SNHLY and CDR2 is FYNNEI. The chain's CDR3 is CASSEWRGDSYEQYF. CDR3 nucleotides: TGTGCCAGCAGTGAATGGCGGGGGGACTCCTACGAGCAGTACTTC.

CDR3 coding DNA: TGCGCCAGCAGAGGTGAGGGTTTCTATGGCTACACCTTC. This gives the protein CASRGEGFYGYTF. The rearrangement links TRBV5-1 to TRBJ1-2; D gene uncertain. Germline V gene data show CDR1 as SGHRS and CDR2 as YFSETQ. There are 13 residues in the CDR3. V was clipped by 5 bases and J by 4 bases, with 12 bases between them.

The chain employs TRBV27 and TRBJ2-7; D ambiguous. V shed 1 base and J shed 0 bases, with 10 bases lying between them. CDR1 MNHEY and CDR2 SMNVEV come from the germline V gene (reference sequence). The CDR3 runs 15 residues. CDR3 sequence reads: CASSLFARSSYEQYF. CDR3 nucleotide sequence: TGTGCCAGCAGTTTATTTGCCCGGAGCTCCTACGAGCAGTACTTC.

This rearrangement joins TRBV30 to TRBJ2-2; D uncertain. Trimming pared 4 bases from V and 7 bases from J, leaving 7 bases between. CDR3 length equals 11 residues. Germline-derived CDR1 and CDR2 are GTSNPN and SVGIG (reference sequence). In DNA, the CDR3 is TGTGCCTGGACCGTAAACGGGGAGCTGTTTTTT. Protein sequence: CAWTVNGELFF. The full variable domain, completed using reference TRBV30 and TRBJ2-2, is SQTIHQWPATLVQPVGSPLSLECTVEGTSNPNLYWYRQAAGRGLQLLFYSVGIGQISSEVPQNLSASRPQDRQFILSSKKLLLSDSGFYLCAWTVNGELFFGEGSRLTVL.

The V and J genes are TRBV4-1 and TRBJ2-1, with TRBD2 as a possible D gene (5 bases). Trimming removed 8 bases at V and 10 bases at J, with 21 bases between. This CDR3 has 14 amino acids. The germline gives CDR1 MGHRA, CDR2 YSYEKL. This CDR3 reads CASASGFSRQEQFF. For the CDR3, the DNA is TGCGCCAGCGCAAGCGGCTTTTCTAGGCAGGAGCAGTTCTTC.

CDR3 region: CASSYSQRFTNYGYTF. CDR3 DNA sequence: TGTGCCAGCAGTTACTCCCAGAGATTCACTAACTATGGCTACACCTTC. The chain carries TRBV6-5 and TRBJ1-2, with unresolved D. V lost 0 bases, J lost 0 bases, and 11 bases lay in between. CDR1 and CDR2 from the germline V gene are MNHEY and SVGAGI. The CDR3 is 16 amino acids.

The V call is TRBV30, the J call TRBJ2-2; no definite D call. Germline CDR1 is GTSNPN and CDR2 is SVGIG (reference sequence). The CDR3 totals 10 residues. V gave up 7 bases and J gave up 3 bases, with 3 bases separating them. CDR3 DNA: TGTGCCTCCTACACCGGGGAGCTGTTTTTT. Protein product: CASYTGELFF.

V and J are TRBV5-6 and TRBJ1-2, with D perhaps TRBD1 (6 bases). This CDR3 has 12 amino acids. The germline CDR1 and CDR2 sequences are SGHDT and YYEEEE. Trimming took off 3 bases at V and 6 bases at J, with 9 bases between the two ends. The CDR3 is CASSSYRDGYTF. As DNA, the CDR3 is TGTGCCAGCAGCTCTTACAGGGATGGCTACACCTTC. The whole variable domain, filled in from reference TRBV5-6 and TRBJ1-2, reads DAGVTQSPTHLIKTRGQQVTLRCSPKSGHDTVSWYQQALGQGPQFIFQYYEEEERQRGNFPDRFSGHQFPNYSSELNVNALLLGDSALYLCASSSYRDGYTFGSGTRLTVV.

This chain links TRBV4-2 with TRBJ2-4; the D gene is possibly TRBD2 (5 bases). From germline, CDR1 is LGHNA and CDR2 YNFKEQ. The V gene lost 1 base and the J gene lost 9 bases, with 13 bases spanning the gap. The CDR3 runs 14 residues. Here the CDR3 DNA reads TGTGCCAGCAGCCAAGTCCCCGGGATAAGCATTCAGTACTTC. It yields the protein CASSQVPGISIQYF.

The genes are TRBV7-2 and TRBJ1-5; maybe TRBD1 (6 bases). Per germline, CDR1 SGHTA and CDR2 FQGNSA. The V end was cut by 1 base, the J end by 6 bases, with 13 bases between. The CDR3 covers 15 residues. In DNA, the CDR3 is TGTGCCAGCAGCTTAGATTCAGGGGAGGGTCAGCCCCAGCATTTT. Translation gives CASSLDSGEGQPQHF. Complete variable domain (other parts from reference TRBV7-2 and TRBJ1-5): GAGVSQSPSNKVTEKGKDVELRCDPISGHTALYWYRQSLGQGLEFLIYFQGNSAPDKSGLPSDRFSAERTGGSVSTLTIQRTQQEDSAVYLCASSLDSGEGQPQHFGDGTRLSIL.

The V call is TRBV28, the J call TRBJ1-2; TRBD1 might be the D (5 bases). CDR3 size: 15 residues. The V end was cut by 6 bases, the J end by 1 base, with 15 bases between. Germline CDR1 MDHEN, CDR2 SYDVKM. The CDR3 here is CASSHHWTINYGYTF. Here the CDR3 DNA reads TGTGCCAGCAGCCATCACTGGACAATTAACTATGGCTACACCTTC.

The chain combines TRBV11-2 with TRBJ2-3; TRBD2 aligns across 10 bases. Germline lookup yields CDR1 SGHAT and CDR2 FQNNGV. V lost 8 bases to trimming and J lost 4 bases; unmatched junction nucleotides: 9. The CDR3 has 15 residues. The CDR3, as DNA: TGTGCCAGCGGATTAGCGGGAGGAAGGGCAGATACGCAGTATTTT. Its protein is CASGLAGGRADTQYF. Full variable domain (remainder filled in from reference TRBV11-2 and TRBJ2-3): EAGVAQSPRYKIIEKRQSVAFWCNPISGHATLYWYQQILGQGPKLLIQFQNNGVVDDSQLPKDRFSAERLKGVDSTLKIQPAKLEDSAVYLCASGLAGGRADTQYFGPGTRLTVL.

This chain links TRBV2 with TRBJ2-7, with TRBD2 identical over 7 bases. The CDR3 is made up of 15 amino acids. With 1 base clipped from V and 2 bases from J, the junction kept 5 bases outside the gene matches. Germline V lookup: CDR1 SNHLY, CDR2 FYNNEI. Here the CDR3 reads CASSEVTGGTYEQYF. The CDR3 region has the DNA TGTGCCAGCAGTGAAGTTACGGGAGGCACCTACGAGCAGTACTTC.

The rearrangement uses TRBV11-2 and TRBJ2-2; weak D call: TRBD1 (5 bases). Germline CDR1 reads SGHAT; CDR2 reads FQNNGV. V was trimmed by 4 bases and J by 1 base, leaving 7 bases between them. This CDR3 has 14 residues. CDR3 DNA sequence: TGTGCCAGCAGCTCTGACAGGAACACCGGGGAGCTGTTTTTT. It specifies CASSSDRNTGELFF.

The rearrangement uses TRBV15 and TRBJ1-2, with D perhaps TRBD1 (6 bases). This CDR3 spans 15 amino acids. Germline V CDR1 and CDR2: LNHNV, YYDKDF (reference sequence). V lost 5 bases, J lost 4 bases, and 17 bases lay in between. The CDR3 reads CATSAEGGVGYGYTF. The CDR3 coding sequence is TGTGCCACCAGCGCCGAGGGGGGGGTCGGCTATGGCTACACCTTC.

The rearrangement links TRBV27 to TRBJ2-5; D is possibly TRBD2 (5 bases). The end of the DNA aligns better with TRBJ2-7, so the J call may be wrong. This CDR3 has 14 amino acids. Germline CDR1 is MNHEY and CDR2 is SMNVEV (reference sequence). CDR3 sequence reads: CASTPRGSSYEQYF. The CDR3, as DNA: TGTGCCAGCACCCCGCGTGGGAGCTCCTACGAGCAGTACTTC.

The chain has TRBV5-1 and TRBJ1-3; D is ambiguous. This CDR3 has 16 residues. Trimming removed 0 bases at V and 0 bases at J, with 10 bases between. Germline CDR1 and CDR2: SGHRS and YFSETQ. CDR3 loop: CASSLDKTLSGNTIYF. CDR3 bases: TGCGCCAGCAGCTTGGATAAAACACTCTCTGGAAACACCATATATTTT.

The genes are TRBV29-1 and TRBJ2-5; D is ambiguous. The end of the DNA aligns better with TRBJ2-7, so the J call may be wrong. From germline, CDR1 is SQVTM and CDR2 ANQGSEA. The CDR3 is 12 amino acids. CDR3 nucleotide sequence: TGCAGCGTCATTCGAGGAAACTACGAGCAGTACTTC. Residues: CSVIRGNYEQYF.

CDR3 region: CAISMGQGFSYEQYF. The CDR3 DNA sequence: TGTGCCATCAGCATGGGACAGGGCTTCTCCTACGAGCAGTACTTC. This chain joins TRBV10-3 and TRBJ2-7; 9 positions match TRBD1. The V segment lost 6 bases and the J segment 0 bases; nucleotides outside the gene matches: 6. There are 15 residues in the CDR3. Germline CDR1 is ENHRY and CDR2 is SYGVKD.

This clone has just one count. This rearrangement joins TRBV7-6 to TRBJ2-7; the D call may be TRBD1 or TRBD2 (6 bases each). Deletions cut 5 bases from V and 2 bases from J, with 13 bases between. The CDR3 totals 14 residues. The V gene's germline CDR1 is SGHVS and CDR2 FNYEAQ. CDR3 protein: CASSLGRQAYEQYF. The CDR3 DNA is TGTGCCAGCAGCCTCGGGAGACAGGCCTACGAGCAGTACTTC.

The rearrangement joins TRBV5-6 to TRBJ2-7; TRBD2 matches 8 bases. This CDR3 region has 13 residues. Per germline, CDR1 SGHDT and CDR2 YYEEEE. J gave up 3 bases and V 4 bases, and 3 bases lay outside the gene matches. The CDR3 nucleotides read TGTGCCAGCAGCGACGGGACTAGCTACGAGCAGTACTTC. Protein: CASSDGTSYEQYF.